Listed below are T cell receptor beta chains from one sample, sequenced in a study of blood T cell repertoires in COVID-19. The protocol was immunoSEQ multiplex PCR, while the TCRdb copy is restricted to in-frame clones and leaves out a portion. The sample includes over 200,000 clones, nearly 90% seen only once; the top ten take over 9.5%. The sample consisted of peripheral blood. These receptors all come from a woman under 30 who had recovered from COVID-19. The conserved cysteine and the conserved F or W are not part of the CDR3 here. Clone size is given for some rows only: seen once, a few or many times, or a class if the clone is expanded.

size	V	length	J	CDR3
-	TRBV6-2/TRBV6-3	13	TRBJ2-1	ASSYRESSYNEQF
many	TRBV18	14	TRBJ2-1	ASSPGGTGTYNEQF
few	TRBV12-5	11	TRBJ1-2	ASGLTGTLGYT
-	TRBV13	14	TRBJ2-2	ASSNTGTPNTGELF
-	TRBV3-1/TRBV3-2	11	TRBJ1-2	ASSQRGQGRVT
-	TRBV2	14	TRBJ2-1	ASSVQLASPYNEQF
-	TRBV9	13	TRBJ1-4	ASSEGPLRGEKLF
-	TRBV19	13	TRBJ2-7	ASSIGTGSSYEQY
-	TRBV5-1	12	TRBJ1-1	ASSLASGNTEAF
-	TRBV7-2	13	TRBJ2-1	ASSLGWEDYNEQF
-	TRBV18	12	TRBJ1-2	ASSGDRGHYGYT
-	TRBV6-5	12	TRBJ2-1	ASSYPSRRNEQF
-	TRBV27	10	TRBJ1-2	ASSRTGRGYT
-	TRBV30	12	TRBJ2-7	AWRPSGRGNEQY
-	TRBV2	19	TRBJ2-2	ASSEYFPGLAGIANTGELF
-	TRBV18	14	TRBJ1-3	ASSPQRGLSGNTIY
-	TRBV18	10	TRBJ2-7	ASSPRRGEQY
-	TRBV6-2/TRBV6-3	13	TRBJ1-5	ASSYRGQGDQPQH
once	TRBV5-6	9	TRBJ2-3	ASSFIDTQY
once	TRBV12-3/TRBV12-4	11	TRBJ2-5	ASSLYGQETQY
-	TRBV2	15	TRBJ2-7	ASSVTSGRQIGYEQY
-	TRBV2	11	TRBJ1-2	ASQLQGNYGYT
-	TRBV11-3	11	TRBJ1-1	ASSLDSSTEAF
-	TRBV12-2	15	TRBJ1-3	ASRSNYKTGIGNTIY
few	TRBV9	17	TRBJ2-3	ASSPRLAGGPSLTDTQY
-	TRBV28	11	TRBJ1-6	AGNRVVNSPLH
-	TRBV6-6	14	TRBJ2-5	ASSRIRAGGEETQY
-	TRBV18	11	TRBJ1-5	ASSGALNQPQH
-	TRBV11-2	10	TRBJ2-1	ASSPAPDEQF
-	TRBV4-1	11	TRBJ1-2	ASSQHENYGYT
-	TRBV6-2/TRBV6-3	12	TRBJ2-1	ASSGTSGGNEQF
-	TRBV9	13	TRBJ2-1	ASSVGLAGDNEQF
-	TRBV19	12	TRBJ1-5	ATRTGLSNQPQH
-	TRBV18	11	TRBJ1-2	ASSPGQGDGYT
-	TRBV29-1	12	TRBJ2-3	SVEVQGAADTQY
once	TRBV19	12	TRBJ1-2	ASSHPSRPAGYT
-	TRBV5-1	12	TRBJ2-7	ASSFDRVAFEQY
few	TRBV4-2	10	TRBJ2-7	ASSQDRGIQY
few	TRBV7-9	12	TRBJ2-3	ASSLGLSADTQY
-	TRBV27	13	TRBJ1-5	ASSLTGVGNQPQH
-	TRBV5-1	14	TRBJ2-1	ASSLNVGGPGNEQF
-	TRBV7-9	15	TRBJ2-1	ASSRSITSGSYNEQF
once	TRBV3-1/TRBV3-2	16	TRBJ2-7	ASSRLPGRGTGAYEQY
-	TRBV7-9	11	TRBJ2-7	ASSLGLLYEQY
-	TRBV19	13	TRBJ2-3	ASSQRELSTDTQY
once	TRBV6-1	14	TRBJ1-5	ASSEDPARGNQPQH
few	TRBV5-4	13	TRBJ2-3	ASSPPTSGIDTQY
-	TRBV3-1/TRBV3-2	9	TRBJ1-4	ASSRHRELF